This T cell receptor beta chain was sequenced for a study of cytomegalovirus exposure and HLA in healthy donors. This clone showed up just once. Its antigen is still unknown. Study observations and caveats: Researchers reportedly found TCR beta sequences accurately predicted most subjects' HLA-A and HLA-B alleles.

Both 60 Vbeta primers and 13 Jbeta primers went into the PCR. In the study's own analysis: A follow-up analysis tallied tens of millions of unique TCR beta chains, roughly 10 million shared. Sequenced by immunoSEQ multiplex PCR; TCRdb stores in-frame clones only, minus some. The DNA gave D and trimming, while V, J and clone size come from that table. The sample lists about 140,000 clones; about 77% were seen once. Germline CDR1 reads ENHRY; CDR2 reads SYGVKD. This CDR3 comprises 16 residues. After removal of 4 bases from V and 4 bases from J, the junction contained 10 bases not matched to a gene. The TCR was taken from a female donor in good health and CMV-seronegative. The rearrangement links TRBV10-3 to TRBJ2-3, with 8 positions matching TRBD1. Material for sequencing was PBMCs. CDR3 in amino acids: CAISAQGAGAADTQYF. Written as DNA, the CDR3 is TGTGCCATCAGTGCCCAGGGGGCTGGGGCGGCAGATACGCAGTATTTT.